The 5 T cell receptor beta chains in this list originate from one sample, sequenced in a study of blood T cell repertoires in COVID-19. Using immunoSEQ multiplex PCR, the repertoire was profiled, and TCRdb retains in-frame clones only, with some absent. The sample holds about 170,000 clones, more than 70% seen once. Sequencing was done on a sample of peripheral blood. Receptors originate from a man aged 50 or older who had recovered from COVID-19.

This chain uses TRBV19 with TRBJ1-5, with TRBD1 as a possible D gene (5 bases). Germline values: CDR1 LNHDA, CDR2 SQIVND (reference sequence). This CDR3 contains 14 residues. With 6 bases removed from V and 3 bases from J, the gap between germline ends came to 12 bases. Here the CDR3 DNA reads TGTGCCAGTAGCGCGGGGGTCTTCAATCAGCCCCAGCATTTT. It encodes CASSAGVFNQPQHF.

The rearrangement uses TRBV5-4 and TRBJ1-2; 10 nucleotides match TRBD1. Germline CDR1 SGHNT, CDR2 YYREEE (reference sequence). This CDR3 spans 13 amino acids. Trimming at V came to 3 bases and at J to 8 bases, leaving 4 bases not matched to a gene. In DNA, the CDR3 is TGTGCCAGCAGCTCCCGGGACAGGGGCGGCTACACCTTC. This sequence encodes CASSSRDRGGYTF.

In the case of this clone: The identical CDR3 is also encoded by other nucleotide sequences in the sample. The chain couples TRBV18 to TRBJ2-3; the match to TRBD1 covers 8 bases. The V and J ends lost 3 bases and 1 base, in that order; junction bases with no gene match: 0. Germline-derived CDR1 and CDR2 are KGHSH and LQKENI. The CDR3 has 14 residues. DNA for the CDR3: TGTGCCAGCTCACCGGGACAGGGCACAGATACGCAGTATTTT. Residues: CASSPGQGTDTQYF.

The chain joins TRBV9 to TRBJ1-1, with D perhaps matching TRBD1 (6 bases). V dropped 4 bases and J dropped 4 bases, with 14 bases sitting between them. Per germline, CDR1 SGDLS and CDR2 YYNGEE. The CDR3 is 14 amino acids. CDR3 sequence: CASSPRGGGTEAFF. In nucleotides, the CDR3 is TGTGCCAGCAGCCCACGGGGAGGGGGCACTGAAGCTTTCTTT.

This clone is a singleton in its sample. The rearrangement joins TRBV4-1 to TRBJ2-2; D gene unclear. Trimming removed 5 bases at V and 3 bases at J, with 10 bases between. The CDR3 sequence is 14 residues long. Germline-derived CDR1 and CDR2 are MGHRA and YSYEKL. CDR3 sequence (DNA): TGCGCCAGCAGCTCCCGGGTGGACACCGGGGAGCTGTTTTTT. Its protein is CASSSRVDTGELFF.